Presented here are 32 T cell receptor beta chains from one specimen sequenced in a study of T cells in Graves' hyperthyroidism and ophthalmopathy. The CDR3 regions of TCR beta were amplified from RNA transcripts. TCR CDR3 regions were first amplified by RT-PCR with HTBI primers. TCRdb ran MiXCR on the multiplex PCR reads and lists one entry per CDR3 protein. The table includes hundreds of thousands of distinct CDR3 sequences, under 60% detected once. The sample was peripheral blood or thyroid tissue (not recorded which). These receptors all come from a woman in her late teens or twenties with Graves' hyperthyroidism.

The V gene is TRBV10-3, the J gene TRBJ1-2; D is perhaps TRBD1 (5 bases). Germline values: CDR1 ENHRY, CDR2 SYGVKD. The CDR3 is 13 amino acids. V was cut by 5 bases and J by 4 bases, with 11 bases left in between. CDR3 region: CAISPSGSYGYTF. CDR3 in DNA: TGTGCCATCAGTCCGTCAGGGAGCTATGGCTACACCTTC.

The table lists this clonotype with a few counts. The V and J genes are TRBV7-2 and TRBJ2-2, with a weak D call TRBD1 (5 bases). The CDR3 covers 14 residues. Trimming removed 0 bases from V and 4 bases from J, with 6 bases in between. Germline V gene sequence: CDR1 SGHTA, CDR2 FQGNSA. CDR3 sequence reads: CASSLAGLTGELFF. DNA of the CDR3: TGTGCCAGCAGCTTAGCGGGGCTCACCGGGGAGCTGTTTTTT.

The chain carries TRBV10-3 and TRBJ2-7, with a tentative D call TRBD1 (6 bases). V dropped 4 bases and J dropped 2 bases, with 12 bases sitting between them. Germline V gives CDR1 ENHRY, CDR2 SYGVKD. This CDR3 has 14 amino acids. DNA of the CDR3: TGTGCCATCAGTGCTAAACAGGGTCCCTACGAGCAGTACTTC. Protein: CAISAKQGPYEQYF.

The gene calls are TRBV7-9 and TRBJ2-2, with D unclear. Per germline, CDR1 SEHNR and CDR2 FQNEAQ (reference sequence). With 5 bases removed from V and 0 bases from J, the gap between germline ends came to 7 bases. The CDR3 loop spans 14 amino acids. The CDR3 bases are TGTGCCAGCAGCCGGCTCCCGAACACCGGGGAGCTGTTTTTT. Amino acids: CASSRLPNTGELFF.

As for this clonotype: The germline gene is not matched at one end of the junction; a read error may be the cause. The chain has TRBV24-1 and TRBJ2-5; no definite D call. The germline V gene has CDR1 KGHDR and CDR2 SFDVKD. The CDR3 length is 14 residues. The CDR3 coding sequence is TGCGCCAGCAGTACCATGGACGAGGAAGAGACCCAGTACTTC. Translation gives CASSTMDEEETQYF.

This chain uses TRBV10-3 with TRBJ1-3; a weak D match, TRBD1 (5 bases). The ends were cut back, 5 bases at V and 0 bases at J, with 8 bases in the middle. The CDR3 is made up of 14 amino acids. Germline CDR1 is ENHRY and CDR2 is SYGVKD. CDR3: CAISSDSSGNTIYF. DNA of the CDR3: TGTGCCATCAGTTCCGACAGCTCTGGAAACACCATATATTTT.

A few counts support this clonotype. The chain recombines TRBV24-1 with TRBJ2-3; 11 nucleotides align to TRBD2. The CDR3 runs 16 residues. Germline V lookup: CDR1 KGHDR, CDR2 SFDVKD. V trimming: 3 bases; J trimming: 4 bases; junction bases outside the gene matches: 5. CDR3: CATSDLPGLAADTQYF. CDR3 in DNA: TGTGCCACCAGTGATCTGCCGGGACTAGCGGCAGATACGCAGTATTTT.

The chain has TRBV12-3 or TRBV12-4 and TRBJ2-5; 13 nucleotides align to TRBD2. The CDR3 loop spans 14 amino acids. V dropped 8 bases and J dropped 5; count of bases not matched to a gene: 5. CDR3 loop: CASRGLAGSETQYF. The DNA for the CDR3 is TGTGCCAGCCGGGGACTAGCGGGATCGGAGACCCAGTACTTC.

This clonotype has more than one count but fewer than ten. This chain joins TRBV5-1 and TRBJ1-1; D is uncertain. V was clipped by 0 bases and J by 4 bases, with 13 bases between them. This CDR3 spans 15 amino acids. Germline CDR1 is SGHRS and CDR2 is YFSETQ. The CDR3, as DNA: TGCGCCAGCAGCTTGGCCCCCGGTAAAAGCACTGAAGCTTTCTTT. Its translation is CASSLAPGKSTEAFF.

This clonotype was observed once. This chain connects TRBV7-3 to TRBJ1-6; D not resolved. Trimming cost V 8 bases and J 9 bases, with 11 bases left between them. This CDR3 is built from 12 residues. CDR1 is SGHTA and CDR2 is FQGTGA in the germline V gene. In DNA form, the CDR3 reads TGTGCCAGCGACTCCGGGAGTTCACCCCTCCACTTT. Translating gives CASDSGSSPLHF.

This clonotype was detected many times. This sequence joins TRBV25-1 and TRBJ2-3; 7 bases line up with TRBD2. Germline CDR1 MGHDK, CDR2 SYGVNS. This CDR3 is 14 amino acids long. Losses at the gene ends were 3 bases for V and 3 bases for J; bases not matched to a gene: 3. The CDR3: CASSDGGRTDTQYF. Here the CDR3 DNA reads TGTGCCAGCAGTGACGGCGGGAGAACAGATACGCAGTATTTT.

The chain couples TRBV20-1 to TRBJ2-5; TRBD2 aligns across 9 bases. Germline CDR1 is DFQATT and CDR2 is SNEGSKA (reference sequence). The CDR3 runs to 14 residues. V shed 4 bases, J shed 3 bases, and the junction held 6 bases outside the gene matches. The CDR3 sequence: CSATMGLAEETQYF. CDR3 sequence (DNA): TGCAGTGCTACCATGGGACTAGCCGAAGAGACCCAGTACTTC.

This clonotype was recorded once. V usage is TRBV7-9 and J usage is TRBJ2-7; TRBD1 agrees at 9 bases. Per germline, CDR1 SEHNR and CDR2 FQNEAQ (reference sequence). Losses at the gene ends were 1 base for V and 5 bases for J; bases not matched to a gene: 9. CDR3 length: 16 amino acids. The CDR3 DNA sequence: TGTGCCAGCAGCTTAGGGGTCGGGACAGGGTTCCACGAGCAGTACTTC. This encodes CASSLGVGTGFHEQYF.

J is TRBJ1-2 and V is TRBV20-1, with D hard to call. With 1 base removed from V and 8 bases from J, the gap between germline ends came to 14 bases. Germline V CDR1 and CDR2: DFQATT, SNEGSKA (reference sequence). This CDR3 contains 13 residues. CDR3: CSARGGREEGYTF. As DNA, the CDR3 is TGCAGTGCTAGAGGCGGTAGAGAGGAGGGCTACACCTTC.

The chain employs TRBV2 and TRBJ1-2, with D uncertain. CDR1 is SNHLY, CDR2 FYNNEI, per germline. The CDR3 covers 15 residues. V lost 6 bases and J lost 0, with 14 bases in between. CDR3 in DNA: TGTGCCAGCAGCCAAGGCAGGAGACCTAACTATGGCTACACCTTC. It is translated as CASSQGRRPNYGYTF. Together with reference TRBV2 and TRBJ1-2, the CDR3 gives the full variable domain: EPEVTQTPSHQVTQMGQEVILRCVPISNHLYFYWYRQILGQKVEFLVSFYNNEISEKSEIFDDQFSVERPDGSNFTLKIRSTKLEDSAMYFCASSQGRRPNYGYTFGSGTRLTVV.

This clonotype appeared many times. The CDR3 DNA follows: TGTGCCACCAGCAGAGACCGGGGTAGGAGTCAGCCCCAGCATTTT. This sequence encodes CATSRDRGRSQPQHF. The chain has TRBV15 and TRBJ1-5; no reliable D call. Looked up from germline, CDR1 is LNHNV and CDR2 is YYDKDF (reference sequence). Trimming stripped 0 bases from V and 6 bases from J, with 12 bases between. This CDR3 comprises 15 residues.

V usage is TRBV29-1 and J usage is TRBJ1-3; 9 nucleotides line up with TRBD1. Germline V gives CDR1 SQVTM, CDR2 ANQGSEA. V lost 7 bases to trimming and J lost 0 bases; unmatched junction nucleotides: 7. The CDR3 has 15 amino acids. DNA of the CDR3: TGCAGCGCAGGACAGGGGCCCCTCTCTGGAAACACCATATATTTT. Protein product: CSAGQGPLSGNTIYF.

V usage is TRBV20-1 and J usage is TRBJ1-2, with D perhaps TRBD1 (6 bases). Trimming shortened V by 8 bases and J by 8 bases, and 18 bases separated the two germline ends. Germline-derived CDR1 and CDR2 are DFQATT and SNEGSKA (reference sequence). This CDR3 contains 12 residues. CDR3 sequence: CSTGGGGRGYTF. The CDR3 DNA reads as TGCAGTACCGGGGGCGGGGGTAGGGGCTACACCTTC.

CDR3 residues: CASRSSQGLAFF. DNA for the CDR3: TGTGCCAGCAGGTCCAGCCAGGGGCTAGCTTTCTTT. The chain carries TRBV7-2 and TRBJ1-1; D perhaps matches TRBD1 (6 bases). Germline CDR1 reads SGHTA; CDR2 reads FQGNSA. The V end lost 6 bases, the J end lost 10 bases, and 15 bases lay between the germline ends. The CDR3 sequence is 12 residues long.

This clonotype was picked up one time. Being one base from a much bigger clone, this may be a read error. Here the CDR3 reads CSARRGSNTEVFF. CDR3 DNA: TGCAGCGCTCGCAGGGGATCGAACACTGAAGTTTTCTTT. This rearrangement joins TRBV29-1 to TRBJ1-1; weak D call: TRBD1 (6 bases). The length of the CDR3 is 13 residues. The germline gives CDR1 SQVTM, CDR2 ANQGSEA.

This clonotype was seen many times. The chain couples TRBV7-9 to TRBJ2-7; D remains ambiguous. Germline CDR1 reads SEHNR; CDR2 reads FQNEAQ (reference sequence). Trimming removed 5 bases at V and 7 bases at J, with 9 bases between. The length of the CDR3 is 11 residues. The CDR3 DNA is TGTGCCAGCAGCGTACAGATGGAGCAGTACTTC. It is translated as CASSVQMEQYF.

This clonotype was found a few times. The V call is TRBV15, the J call TRBJ2-7; 7 bases agree with TRBD1. The CDR3 runs to 17 residues. Germline CDR1 LNHNV, CDR2 YYDKDF (reference sequence). The ends lost 3 bases at V and 1 base at J; junction bases unmatched: 12. Written as DNA, the CDR3 is TGTGCCACCAGCAGCCCCAGACAGGGCCATCCTTCCTACGAGCAGTACTTC. This encodes CATSSPRQGHPSYEQYF.

In the case of this clonotype: Since a much larger clone is just one base distant, this may be a read error. The chain has TRBV7-3 and TRBJ2-7; D tentatively reads TRBD1 or TRBD2 (5 bases each). Deletions cut 5 bases from V and 4 bases from J, with 21 bases between. This CDR3 has 16 amino acids. Germline CDR1 reads SGHTA; CDR2 reads FQGTGA. CDR3: CASSTSAGATGYEQYF. In DNA, the CDR3 is TGTGCCAGCAGCACCTCCGCCGGGGCAACCGGATACGAGCAGTACTTC. The entire variable domain, with the rest obtained from reference TRBV7-3 and TRBJ2-7, is as follows: GAGVSQTPSNKVTEKGKYVELRCDPISGHTALYWYRQSLGQGPEFLIYFQGTGAADDSGLPNDRFFAVRPEGSVSTLKIQRTERGDSAVYLCASSTSAGATGYEQYFGPGTRLTVT.

Comments on this clonotype: The CDR3 does not close with the conserved phenylalanine or tryptophan, likely indicating a read error. No DNA is shown, since the ends of the CDR3 on it are uncertain; the CDR3 is the one TCRdb lists. This chain connects TRBV7-8 to TRBJ1-3; no check of the table's D call, TRBD1, against the DNA was made. Ends included, the CDR3 has 10 residues. Germline loops: CDR1 SGHVS, CDR2 FQNEAQ. The CDR3 sequence: CASSFSTGAT.

The chain joins TRBV7-6 to TRBJ1-1; tentative D call: TRBD1 (5 bases). Per the germline V gene, CDR1 is SGHVS and CDR2 is FNYEAQ. The CDR3 is 15 amino acids. Trimming cost V 5 bases and J 4 bases, with 17 bases left between them. CDR3 nucleotides: TGTGCCAGCAGCATTAGGACAAGGGACGGCACTGAAGCTTTCTTT. Protein: CASSIRTRDGTEAFF.

This chain joins TRBV10-3 and TRBJ1-1; D uncertain. Looked up from germline, CDR1 is ENHRY and CDR2 is SYGVKD. The CDR3 runs 15 residues. V gave up 8 bases and J gave up 1 base, with 17 bases separating them. CDR3 in DNA: TGTGCCATCCGTAGCAGCCTCAGGAGGAACACTGAAGCTTTCTTT. Translating gives CAIRSSLRRNTEAFF.

The chain is built from TRBV2 and TRBJ1-6; TRBD1 might be the D (5 bases). Germline values: CDR1 SNHLY, CDR2 FYNNEI. V lost 5 bases and J lost 11, with 22 bases in between. The CDR3 totals 16 residues. The CDR3 DNA sequence: TGTGCCAGCAGTTCCCAGTTTGGGGGATCAGGTCCACCCCTCCACTTT. It codes for CASSSQFGGSGPPLHF.

Many counts were recorded for this clonotype. The genes are TRBV7-2 and TRBJ1-4, with 7 positions matching TRBD1. CDR1 is SGHTA, CDR2 FQGNSA, per germline. The CDR3 covers 16 residues. The V and J ends lost 3 bases and 6 bases, in that order; junction bases with no gene match: 10. The CDR3 loop is CASSFRQGGLHEKLFF. The CDR3 DNA follows: TGTGCCAGCAGCTTCCGACAGGGAGGTTTGCATGAAAAACTGTTTTTT.

This chain connects TRBV9 to TRBJ1-2; 11 positions agree with TRBD1. Trimming cost V 1 base and J 5 bases; bases outside gene matches: 4. Looked up from germline, CDR1 is SGDLS and CDR2 is YYNGEE. The CDR3 sequence is 15 residues long. The CDR3 nucleotides read TGTGCCAGCAGCGTATGGGGACAGGGGGGTTATGGCTACACCTTC. Residues: CASSVWGQGGYGYTF.

This clonotype was found a few times. The rearrangement uses TRBV7-8 and TRBJ2-5; D could derive from TRBD1 or TRBD2 (5 bases each). The length of the CDR3 is 14 residues. Looked up from germline, CDR1 is SGHVS and CDR2 is FQNEAQ. Between the trimmed V and J ends, which lost 3 bases and 9 bases, there was a span of 17 bases. The CDR3 protein is CASSFGRGDWAQYF. Written as DNA, the CDR3 is TGTGCCAGCAGCTTTGGGAGAGGGGATTGGGCCCAGTACTTC.

V gene TRBV25-1 combines with J gene TRBJ1-2; TRBD1 agrees at 8 bases. The V gene's germline CDR1 is MGHDK and CDR2 SYGVNS. Trimming cost V 5 bases and J 4 bases; bases outside gene matches: 6. CDR3 length: 14 residues. The CDR3 loop reads CASSTSGGGYGYTF. The CDR3 DNA sequence: TGTGCCAGCAGTACCTCAGGGGGCGGCTATGGCTACACCTTC.

This clonotype was seen a few times. V is TRBV25-1 and J is TRBJ1-6; TRBD1 matches 8 bases. Trimming took 8 bases from V and 11 from J; bases not matched to a gene: 5. The CDR3 extends over 12 amino acids. CDR1 and CDR2 from the germline V gene are MGHDK and SYGVNS. The CDR3: CASGQGATPLHF. The CDR3 bases are TGTGCCAGCGGACAGGGCGCGACACCCCTCCACTTT.